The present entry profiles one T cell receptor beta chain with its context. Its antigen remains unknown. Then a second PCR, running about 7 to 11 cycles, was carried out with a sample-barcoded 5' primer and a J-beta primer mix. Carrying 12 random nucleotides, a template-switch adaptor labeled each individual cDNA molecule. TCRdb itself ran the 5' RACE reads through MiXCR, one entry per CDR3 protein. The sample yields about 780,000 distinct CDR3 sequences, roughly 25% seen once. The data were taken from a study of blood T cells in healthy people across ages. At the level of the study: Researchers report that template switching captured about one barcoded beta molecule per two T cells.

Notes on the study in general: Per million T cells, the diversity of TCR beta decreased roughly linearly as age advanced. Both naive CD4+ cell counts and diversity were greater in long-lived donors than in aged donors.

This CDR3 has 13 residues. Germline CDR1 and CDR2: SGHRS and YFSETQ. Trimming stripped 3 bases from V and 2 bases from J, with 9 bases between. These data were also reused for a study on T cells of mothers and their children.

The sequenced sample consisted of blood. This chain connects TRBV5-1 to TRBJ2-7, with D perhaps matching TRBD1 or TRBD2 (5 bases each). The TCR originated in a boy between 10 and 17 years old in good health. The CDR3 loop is CASSWDRPYEQYF. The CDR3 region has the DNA TGCGCCAGCAGCTGGGACCGTCCCTACGAGCAGTACTTC.